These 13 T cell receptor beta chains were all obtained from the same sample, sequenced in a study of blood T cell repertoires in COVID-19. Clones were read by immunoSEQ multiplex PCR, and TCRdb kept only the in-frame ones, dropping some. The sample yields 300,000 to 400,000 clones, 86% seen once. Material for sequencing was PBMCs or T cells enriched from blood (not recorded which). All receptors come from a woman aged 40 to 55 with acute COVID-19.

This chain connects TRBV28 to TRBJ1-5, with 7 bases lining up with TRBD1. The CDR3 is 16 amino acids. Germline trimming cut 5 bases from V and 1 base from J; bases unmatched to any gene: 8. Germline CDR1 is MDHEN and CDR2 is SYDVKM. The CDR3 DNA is TGTGCCAGCAGTCCACGGGGACAGTGGAGCAATCAGCCCCAGCATTTT. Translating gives CASSPRGQWSNQPQHF.

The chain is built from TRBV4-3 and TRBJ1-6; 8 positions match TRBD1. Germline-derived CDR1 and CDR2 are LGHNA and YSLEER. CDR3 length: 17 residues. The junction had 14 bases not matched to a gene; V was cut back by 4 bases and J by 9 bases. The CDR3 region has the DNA TGCGCCAGCAGCCCTACTGGATCAGGACAGGGTTTTTCACCCCTCCACTTT. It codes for CASSPTGSGQGFSPLHF.

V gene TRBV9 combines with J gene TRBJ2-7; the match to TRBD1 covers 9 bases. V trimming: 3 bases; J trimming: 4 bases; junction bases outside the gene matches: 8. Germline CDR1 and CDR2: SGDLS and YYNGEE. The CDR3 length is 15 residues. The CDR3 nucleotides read TGTGCCAGCAGCGATGGGGGACAGGGCGTATACGAGCAGTACTTC. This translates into CASSDGGQGVYEQYF.

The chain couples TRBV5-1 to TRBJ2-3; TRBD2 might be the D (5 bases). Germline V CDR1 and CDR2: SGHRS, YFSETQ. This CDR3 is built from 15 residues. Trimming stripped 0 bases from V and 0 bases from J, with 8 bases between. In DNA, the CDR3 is TGCGCCAGCAGCTTGGTTGCGGGCAGCACAGATACGCAGTATTTT. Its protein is CASSLVAGSTDTQYF.

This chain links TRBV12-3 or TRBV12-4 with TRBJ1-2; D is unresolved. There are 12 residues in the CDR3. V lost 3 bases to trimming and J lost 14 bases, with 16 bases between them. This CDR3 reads CASSLSGRWDTF. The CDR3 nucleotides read TGTGCCAGCAGTTTGAGTGGGAGATGGGATACCTTC.

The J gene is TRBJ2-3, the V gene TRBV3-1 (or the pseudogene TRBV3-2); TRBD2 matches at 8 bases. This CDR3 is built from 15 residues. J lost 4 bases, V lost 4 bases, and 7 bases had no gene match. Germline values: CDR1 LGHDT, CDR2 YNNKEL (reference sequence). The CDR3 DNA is TGTGCCAGCAGCCGTCGACTAGCGAGGTCAGATACGCAGTATTTT. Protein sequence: CASSRRLARSDTQYF.

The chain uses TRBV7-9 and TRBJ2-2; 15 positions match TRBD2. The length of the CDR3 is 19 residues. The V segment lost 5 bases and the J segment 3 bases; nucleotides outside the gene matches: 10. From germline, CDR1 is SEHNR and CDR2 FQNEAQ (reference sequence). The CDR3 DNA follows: TGTGCCAGCAGCCTGCCACTGGGACTAGCGGGGGGTGACACCGGGGAGCTGTTTTTT. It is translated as CASSLPLGLAGGDTGELFF.

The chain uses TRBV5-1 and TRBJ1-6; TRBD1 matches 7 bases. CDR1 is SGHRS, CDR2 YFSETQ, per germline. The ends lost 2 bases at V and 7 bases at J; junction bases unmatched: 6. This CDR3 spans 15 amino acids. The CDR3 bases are TGCGCCAGCAGCTTTACAGGGGATAGGAATTCACCCCTCCACTTT. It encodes CASSFTGDRNSPLHF.

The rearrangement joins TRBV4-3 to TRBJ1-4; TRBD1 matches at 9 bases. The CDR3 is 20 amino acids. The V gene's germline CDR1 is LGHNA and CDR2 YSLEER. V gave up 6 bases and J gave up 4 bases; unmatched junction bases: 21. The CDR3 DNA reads TGCGCCAGCAGTCTAGAACCGGGGACAGGGAGAAGGGGGGATAATGAAAAACTGTTTTTT. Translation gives CASSLEPGTGRRGDNEKLFF.

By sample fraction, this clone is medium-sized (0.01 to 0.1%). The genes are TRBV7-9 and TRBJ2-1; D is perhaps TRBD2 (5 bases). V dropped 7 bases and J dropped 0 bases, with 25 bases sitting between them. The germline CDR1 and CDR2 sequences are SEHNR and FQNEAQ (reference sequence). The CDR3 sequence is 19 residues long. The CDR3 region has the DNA TGTGCCAGCACTTCCCCTACTAGACGGACCTTGAGCTCCTACAATGAGCAGTTCTTC. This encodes CASTSPTRRTLSSYNEQFF.

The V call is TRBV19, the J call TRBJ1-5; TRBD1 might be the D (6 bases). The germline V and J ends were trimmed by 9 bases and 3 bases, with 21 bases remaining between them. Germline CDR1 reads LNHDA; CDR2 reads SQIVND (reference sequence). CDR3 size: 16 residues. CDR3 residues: CASQSHGRDTNQPQHF. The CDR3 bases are TGTGCCAGCCAGAGCCATGGTCGGGACACCAATCAGCCCCAGCATTTT.

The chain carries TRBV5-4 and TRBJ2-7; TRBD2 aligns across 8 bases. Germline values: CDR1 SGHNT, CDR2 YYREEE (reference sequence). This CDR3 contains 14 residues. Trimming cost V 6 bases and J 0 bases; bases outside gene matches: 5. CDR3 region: CASTPSGGSYEQYF. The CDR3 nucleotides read TGTGCCAGCACCCCAAGCGGGGGCTCCTACGAGCAGTACTTC.

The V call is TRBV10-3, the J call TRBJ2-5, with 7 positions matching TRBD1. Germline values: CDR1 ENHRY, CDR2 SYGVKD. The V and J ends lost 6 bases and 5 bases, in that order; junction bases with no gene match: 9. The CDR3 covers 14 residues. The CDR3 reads CAIRSTGLRETQYF. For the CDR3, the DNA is TGTGCCATCAGATCGACAGGGCTTCGGGAGACCCAGTACTTC.